The T cell receptor (beta chain) under discussion was sequenced for a study of early T cells in non-severe SARS-CoV-2 infection. About the study: Sequencing used unsorted whole-blood bulk RNA, so chains lack pairing. Points from the study as a whole: Comparison of clonotypes with VDJdb favored anti-spike CD8 responses while missing private and CD4 specificities.

This clonotype was picked up a small number of times. What it recognizes is unknown. Unique molecular identifiers (one per individual cDNA molecule) were attached. MiXCR, run by TCRdb on the 5' RACE reads, gives a single entry per CDR3 protein. The data show about 60,000 distinct CDR3 sequences, roughly 8.8% seen once. The sample taken for sequencing was whole blood. This clonotype originated in an adult who was a healthcare worker with PCR-confirmed SARS-CoV-2 infection or an uninfected control (not recorded which).

The CDR3 spells CASSRAKGNTEAFF. The CDR3 nucleotides are TGCGCCAGCAGTCGTGCTAAAGGGAACACTGAAGCTTTCTTT. The chain has TRBV5-1 and TRBJ1-1, with D unclear. Trimming shortened V by 5 bases and J by 1 base, and 12 bases separated the two germline ends. CDR1 SGHRS and CDR2 YFSETQ come from the germline V gene. CDR3 length: 14 residues.